A selection of T cell receptor beta chains follows, all from one sample in a study of OX40 agonist ivuxolimab in advanced cancers. Using immunoSEQ multiplex PCR, the repertoire was profiled, and TCRdb retains in-frame clones only, with some absent. The sample has under 50,000 clones, approximately 80% seen once. The sequencing used CD4+ or CD8+ T cells sorted from blood, collected in a trial of the OX40 agonist ivuxolimab. Receptor source: an adult with an advanced solid tumor such as melanoma, head and neck, liver or kidney cancer. CDR3s include the opening cysteine and the closing phenylalanine or tryptophan. D genes are given only for firm matches. Not all rows give a size; the values are once, few, many and, for expanded clones, a class.

j_call clone_size v_call cdr3_length d_call cdr3_aa cdr3_nt
TRBJ2-5 - TRBV5-1 14 TRBD1 CASSLGTGGETQYF TGCGCCAGCAGCTTGGGGACAGGGGGTGAGACCCAGTACTTC
TRBJ1-2 few TRBV7-9 12 - CASSFGEAGYTF TGTGCCAGCAGCTTTGGGGAAGCGGGCTACACCTTC
TRBJ2-5 - TRBV6-6 15 TRBD1 CASSSHDRGSETQYF TGTGCCAGCAGTTCCCACGACAGGGGGTCGGAGACCCAGTACTTC
TRBJ2-5 - TRBV9 16 - CASSVAGQGGTETQYF TGTGCCAGCAGCGTAGCCGGGCAGGGGGGTACGGAGACCCAGTACTTC
TRBJ2-7 - TRBV30 16 - CAWTPKPTTRFYEQYF TGTGCCTGGACCCCTAAACCTACGACTAGATTCTACGAGCAGTACTTC
TRBJ2-5 - TRBV18 16 TRBD1 CASSPTTGGREETQYF TGTGCCAGCTCACCCACGACAGGGGGCAGGGAAGAGACCCAGTACTTC
TRBJ2-6 - TRBV6-6 14 - CASSYGSGANVLTF TGTGCCAGCAGTTATGGCTCTGGGGCCAACGTCCTGACTTTC
TRBJ2-7 - TRBV5-1 17 - CASSLAPGQGYLDEQYF TGCGCCAGCAGCTTGGCCCCCGGACAAGGGTATTTGGACGAGCAGTACTTC
TRBJ1-2 - TRBV29-1 14 - CSVGSGGASYGYTF TGCAGCGTCGGTTCGGGGGGCGCATCCTATGGCTACACCTTC
TRBJ1-5 few TRBV10-3 14 - CAIALAGDNQPQHF TGTGCCATCGCCCTGGCAGGGGACAATCAGCCCCAGCATTTT
TRBJ2-1 - TRBV5-1 19 TRBD2 CASSSRPLAGENSYNEQFF TGCGCCAGCAGTTCCAGGCCCCTAGCGGGAGAGAACTCCTACAATGAGCAGTTCTTC
TRBJ2-5 - TRBV15 17 - CATSRDRRTAGEETQYF TGTGCCACCAGCAGAGATCGTCGAACGGCAGGGGAAGAGACCCAGTACTTC
TRBJ2-2 - TRBV29-1 14 - CSVVADLNTGELFF TGCAGCGTTGTTGCGGATCTTAACACCGGGGAGCTGTTTTTT
TRBJ2-1 - TRBV9 15 TRBD2 CASSVDSGRTNEQFF TGTGCCAGCAGCGTAGATAGCGGGAGAACCAATGAGCAGTTCTTC
TRBJ2-5 once TRBV7-6 14 TRBD1 CASSSSGGYETQYF TGTGCCAGCAGCTCTTCAGGGGGCTATGAGACCCAGTACTTC
TRBJ1-5 - TRBV28 15 TRBD1 CASSLSGQGGQPQHF TGTGCCAGCAGCCTCTCTGGGCAGGGGGGTCAGCCCCAGCATTTT
TRBJ2-7 - TRBV6-1 12 - CASRGLDYEQYF TGTGCCAGCAGAGGCCTAGACTACGAGCAGTACTTC
TRBJ2-7 - TRBV27 15 TRBD1 CASSPRRGLIYEQYF TGTGCCAGCAGTCCGCGCAGGGGGCTAATCTACGAGCAGTACTTC
TRBJ2-7 few TRBV11-2 14 TRBD2 CASSSWTSGNEQYF TGTGCCAGCAGCTCCTGGACTAGCGGGAACGAGCAGTACTTC
TRBJ1-1 - TRBV29-1 15 TRBD1 CSVEGPTGVATEAFF TGCAGCGTTGAGGGGCCTACAGGGGTGGCCACTGAAGCTTTCTTT
TRBJ2-1 - TRBV6-5 16 TRBD2 CASSYTSGSVGNEQFF TGTGCCAGCAGTTACACTAGCGGGAGTGTTGGCAATGAGCAGTTCTTC
TRBJ2-7 - TRBV4-3 13 TRBD1 CASSQGAGGEQYF TGCGCCAGCAGCCAAGGGGCAGGGGGTGAGCAGTACTTC
TRBJ2-2 - TRBV4-2 17 TRBD2 CASSQGGLAGHTGELFF TGTGCCAGCAGCCAGGGGGGACTAGCGGGGCACACCGGGGAGCTGTTTTTT
TRBJ2-7 - TRBV6-6 16 TRBD1 CASSYTKTGGDYEQYF TGTGCCAGCAGTTACACGAAGACAGGGGGGGACTACGAGCAGTACTTC
TRBJ1-6 - TRBV28 14 - CASSIRQNNSPLHF TGTGCCAGCAGCATCAGACAGAATAATTCACCCCTCCACTTT
TRBJ2-2 - TRBV11-2 18 TRBD2 CASSLRWIAGGNTGELFF TGTGCCAGCAGCTTAAGGTGGATAGCGGGCGGGAACACCGGGGAGCTGTTTTTT
TRBJ2-2 - TRBV30 13 - CAWRTDRYGELFF TGTGCCTGGAGAACGGACAGATACGGGGAGCTGTTTTTT
TRBJ2-7 once TRBV7-2 15 - CASNTLGGGLGEQYF TGTGCCAGCAACACCCTCGGGGGAGGATTGGGCGAGCAGTACTTC
TRBJ2-7 few TRBV10-3 14 - CAMGGGTGLDEQYF TGTGCCATGGGGGGCGGGACTGGTCTGGACGAGCAGTACTTC
TRBJ2-3 - TRBV9 17 TRBD2 CASSPRLAGGLSDTQYF TGTGCCAGCAGCCCAAGACTAGCGGGAGGGTTGTCAGATACGCAGTATTTT
TRBJ2-1 - TRBV7-8 16 TRBD2 CASRPSGTSALNEQFF TGTGCCAGCAGACCATCCGGGACTAGCGCTTTAAATGAGCAGTTCTTC
TRBJ2-1 - TRBV7-2 15 - CASSLVTLTYNEQFF TGTGCCAGCAGCTTAGTAACGCTAACTTACAATGAGCAGTTCTTC
TRBJ2-7 - TRBV13 16 TRBD2 CASSLRTSGRVDEQYF TGTGCCAGCAGCCTCCGGACTAGCGGGAGGGTCGACGAGCAGTACTTC
TRBJ1-2 medium-sized TRBV29-1 12 - CSVAQGDYGYTF TGCAGCGTCGCACAGGGAGACTATGGCTACACCTTC
TRBJ1-6 - TRBV12-5 14 - CASGTTESGSPLHF TGTGCTAGTGGTACTACCGAAAGTGGTTCACCCCTCCACTTT
TRBJ1-1 - TRBV6-6 13 - CASSWNRGTEAFF TGTGCCAGCAGTTGGAATCGGGGCACTGAAGCTTTCTTT
TRBJ2-1 - TRBV5-1 14 - CASSFDTSHNEQFF TGCGCCAGCAGCTTTGACACAAGCCACAATGAGCAGTTCTTC
TRBJ2-4 medium-sized TRBV5-4 16 TRBD1 CASSPDRVGAKNIQYF TGTGCCAGCAGCCCGGACAGGGTTGGAGCCAAAAACATTCAGTACTTC
TRBJ2-5 - TRBV7-9 14 - CASSSNMGEETQYF TGTGCCAGCAGCTCCAACATGGGGGAGGAGACCCAGTACTTC
TRBJ1-1 - TRBV4-3 15 TRBD1 CASSQGTGRDTEAFF TGCGCCAGCAGCCAGGGGACAGGGAGAGATACTGAAGCTTTCTTT
TRBJ2-7 - TRBV7-8 15 - CASSLGDGLSREQYF TGTGCCAGCAGCTTAGGGGACGGGTTATCACGCGAGCAGTACTTC
TRBJ1-2 - TRBV5-1 16 - CASSLETAMDTYGYTF TGCGCCAGCAGCTTGGAGACGGCTATGGATACCTATGGCTACACCTTC
TRBJ1-1 - TRBV6-5 11 - CASSYAEEAFF TGTGCCAGCAGTTACGCGGAAGAGGCTTTCTTT
TRBJ1-6 - TRBV10-3 13 - CAISDRDDSPLHF TGTGCCATCAGTGACAGGGATGATTCACCCCTCCACTTT
TRBJ2-1 - TRBV7-9 15 TRBD2 CASSPGTSGRDEQFF TGTGCCAGCAGCCCAGGGACTAGCGGGAGGGATGAGCAGTTCTTC
TRBJ2-3 - TRBV7-9 16 - CASGSSWRSSTDTQYF TGTGCCAGCGGTTCCTCGTGGCGGTCTAGCACAGATACGCAGTATTTT
TRBJ2-7 few TRBV5-1 14 - CASSLRLPQDEQYF TGCGCCAGCAGCTTGCGGCTACCTCAGGACGAGCAGTACTTC
TRBJ2-1 - TRBV7-8 15 - CASSLVLGEPGEQFF TGTGCCAGCAGCTTAGTACTGGGCGAACCGGGGGAGCAGTTCTTC
TRBJ1-5 - TRBV5-3 14 - CARSLWQSNQPQHF TGTGCCAGAAGCTTGTGGCAGAGCAATCAGCCCCAGCATTTT
TRBJ1-1 - TRBV6-6 12 - CASSYPDTEAFF TGTGCCAGCAGTTACCCCGACACTGAAGCTTTCTTT
TRBJ2-5 - TRBV15 16 TRBD2 CATSRGLAGDTETQYF TGTGCCACCAGCAGAGGACTAGCGGGAGATACGGAGACCCAGTACTTC